Sequencing of this TCR beta chain was carried out in a study of blood T cells in healthy people across ages. The germline gives CDR1 SEHNR, CDR2 FQNEAQ (reference sequence). The CDR3 contains 15 residues. Between the trimmed V and J ends, which lost 5 bases and 5 bases, there was a span of 18 bases. Remarks on this clonotype: Its target is not known.

Per-sample yields of isolated PBMCs were at least 6 million. Extracted total RNA amounted to at least 5 micrograms for each sample. The study, taken as a whole, reports: More naive CD4+ cells and higher diversity marked long-lived donors relative to aged donors.

Then a second PCR, running roughly 7 to 11 cycles, was carried out with a sample-barcoded 5' primer and a J-beta primer mix. Unique molecular identifiers of 12 random nucleotides labeled each cDNA. MiXCR, applied by TCRdb to the 5' RACE reads, yields one record per CDR3 protein. The sample lists 660,000 or so distinct CDR3 sequences, around three fifths occurring once. V is TRBV7-9 and J is TRBJ2-5, with D maybe TRBD1 (6 bases). Sequencing used blood. The clonotype originates from a man aged 55 to 70 in good health. In DNA, the CDR3 is TGTGCCAGCAGCCCCCAGGGGCTGGATGGGGAGACCCAGTACTTC. It is translated as CASSPQGLDGETQYF. Filled out from reference TRBV7-9 and TRBJ2-5, the complete variable domain reads DTGVSQNPRHKITKRGQNVTFRCDPISEHNRLYWYRQTLGQGPEFLTYFQNEAQLEKSRLLSDRFSAERPKGSFSTLEIQRTEQGDSAMYLCASSPQGLDGETQYFGPGTRLLVL.